The 6 T cell receptor beta chains below all came from one sample that was sequenced in a study of blood T cell repertoires in COVID-19. Clones were read by immunoSEQ multiplex PCR, and TCRdb kept only the in-frame ones, dropping some. The sample has 300,000 to 450,000 clones; approximately 84% are singletons. Material: PBMCs or T cells enriched from blood (not recorded which). The receptors stem from a woman aged 25 to 39 who had recovered from COVID-19.

V gene TRBV11-2 combines with J gene TRBJ2-5; a possible D gene is TRBD1 (6 bases). Per germline, CDR1 SGHAT and CDR2 FQNNGV. V was cut by 5 bases and J by 3 bases, with 16 bases left in between. The CDR3 has 15 residues. This chain's CDR3 is CASSTGTFTKETQYF. For the CDR3, the DNA is TGTGCCAGCAGCACCGGGACATTTACTAAAGAGACCCAGTACTTC.

This rearrangement joins TRBV29-1 to TRBJ2-2; 12 bases match TRBD1. The ends lost 6 bases at V and 0 bases at J; junction bases unmatched: 5. In germline, CDR1 is SQVTM, CDR2 ANQGSEA. There are 16 residues in the CDR3. The CDR3 protein is CSVQGQGASNTGELFF. The CDR3 nucleotides are TGCAGCGTCCAGGGACAGGGGGCGTCGAACACCGGGGAGCTGTTTTTT.

The DNA of the CDR3 is TGCGCCAGCAGGCCTACAGGAGTCTACGAGCAGTACTTC. It encodes CASRPTGVYEQYF. The gene calls are TRBV5-1 and TRBJ2-7, with D perhaps matching TRBD1 (5 bases). This CDR3 has 13 residues. Germline V gene sequence: CDR1 SGHRS, CDR2 YFSETQ. The V gene lost 5 bases and the J gene lost 3 bases, with 12 bases spanning the gap.

The chain employs TRBV19 and TRBJ1-1, with D maybe TRBD1 (6 bases). The CDR3 runs 14 residues. The V end lost 4 bases, the J end lost 12 bases, and 21 bases lay between the germline ends. The germline CDR1 and CDR2 sequences are LNHDA and SQIVND (reference sequence). The CDR3 coding sequence is TGTGCCAGTAGTACCCTCGGCGTACAGGGTGTAACTTTCTTT. Translated: CASSTLGVQGVTFF.

The chain couples TRBV14 to TRBJ2-3, with 8 bases aligning to TRBD2. The CDR3 loop spans 18 amino acids. V trimming: 1 base; J trimming: 0 bases; junction bases outside the gene matches: 9. From germline, CDR1 is SGHDN and CDR2 FVKESK. CDR3 loop: CASSQAETSDLSTDTQYF. CDR3 nucleotides: TGTGCCAGCAGCCAAGCGGAGACTAGCGATCTTAGCACAGATACGCAGTATTTT.

The rearrangement links TRBV23-1 to TRBJ1-2; D unresolved. TRBV23-1 is identified as an open reading frame with a role that is uncertain. V lost 0 bases to trimming and J lost 3 bases, with 14 bases between them. The CDR3 covers 16 residues. Here the CDR3 DNA reads TGCGCCAGCAGTCAATCGTTTTCCCTCCAGGACTATGGCTACACCTTC. This gives the protein CASSQSFSLQDYGYTF.